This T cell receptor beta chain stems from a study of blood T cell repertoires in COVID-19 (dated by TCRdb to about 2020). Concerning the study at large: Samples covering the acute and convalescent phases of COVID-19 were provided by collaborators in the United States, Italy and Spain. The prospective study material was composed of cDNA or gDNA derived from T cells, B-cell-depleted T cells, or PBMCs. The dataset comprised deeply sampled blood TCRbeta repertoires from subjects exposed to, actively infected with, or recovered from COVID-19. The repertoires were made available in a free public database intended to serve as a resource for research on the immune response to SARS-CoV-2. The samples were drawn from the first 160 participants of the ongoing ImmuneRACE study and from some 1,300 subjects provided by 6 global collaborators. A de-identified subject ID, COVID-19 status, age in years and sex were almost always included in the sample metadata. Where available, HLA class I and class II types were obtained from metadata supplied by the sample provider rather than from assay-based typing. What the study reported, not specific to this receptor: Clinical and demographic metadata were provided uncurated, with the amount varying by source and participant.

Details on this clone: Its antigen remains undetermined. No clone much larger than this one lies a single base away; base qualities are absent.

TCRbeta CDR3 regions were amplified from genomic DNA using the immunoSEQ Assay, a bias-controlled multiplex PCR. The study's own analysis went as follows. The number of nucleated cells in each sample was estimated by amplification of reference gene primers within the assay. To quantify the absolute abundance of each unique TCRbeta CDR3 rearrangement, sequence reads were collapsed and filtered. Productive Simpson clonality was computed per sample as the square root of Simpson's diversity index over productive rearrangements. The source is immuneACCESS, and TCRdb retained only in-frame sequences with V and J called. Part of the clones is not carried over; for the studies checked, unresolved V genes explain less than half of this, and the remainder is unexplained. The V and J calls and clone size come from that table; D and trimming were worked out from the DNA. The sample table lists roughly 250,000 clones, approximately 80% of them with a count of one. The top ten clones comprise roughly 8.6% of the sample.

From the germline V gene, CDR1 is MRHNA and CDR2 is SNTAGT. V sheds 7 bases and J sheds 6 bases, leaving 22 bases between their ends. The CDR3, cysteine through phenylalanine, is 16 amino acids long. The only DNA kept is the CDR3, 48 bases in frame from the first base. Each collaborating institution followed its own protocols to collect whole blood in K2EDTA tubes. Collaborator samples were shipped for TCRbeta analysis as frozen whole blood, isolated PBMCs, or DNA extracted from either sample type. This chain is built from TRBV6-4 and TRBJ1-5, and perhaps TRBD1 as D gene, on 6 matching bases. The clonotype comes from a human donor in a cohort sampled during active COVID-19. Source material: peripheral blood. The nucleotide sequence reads TGTGCCAGCAATCGGACAGAACGAAAAAAAATTCAGCCCCAGCATTTT. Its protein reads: CASNRTERKKIQPQHF.